This is a list of T cell receptor beta chains from one sample in a study of technical replicates of blood from several donors. TCRdb's copy holds only in-frame clones and misses some; the assay was immunoSEQ multiplex PCR. This sample has 55,000 to 60,000 clones, with just under 95% found just once. Material for sequencing was PBMCs. The receptors originated from a human donor in good health. Some clones in this sample may be carry-over from other donors' samples. Both conserved end residues are part of each CDR3.

j_gene: TRBJ2-7; v_gene: TRBV2; CDR3aa: CASSELGGTTYEQYF
j_gene: TRBJ1-4; v_gene: TRBV7-9; CDR3aa: CASSLKENEKLFF
j_gene: TRBJ1-1; v_gene: TRBV19; CDR3aa: CASSIGGPEGTEAFF
j_gene: TRBJ2-1; v_gene: TRBV5-1; CDR3aa: CASSLVLAGGSSYNEQFF
j_gene: TRBJ1-1; v_gene: TRBV5-1; CDR3aa: CASSFRGGGTEAFF
j_gene: TRBJ2-7; v_gene: TRBV4-2; CDR3aa: CASSPGTGGQEQYF
j_gene: TRBJ1-2; v_gene: TRBV28; CDR3aa: CASSSGDRVNYGYTF
j_gene: TRBJ2-7; v_gene: TRBV5-1; CDR3aa: CASSLTSGYEQYF
j_gene: TRBJ1-2; v_gene: TRBV28; CDR3aa: CASSLQGGYTF
j_gene: TRBJ2-1; v_gene: TRBV7-2; CDR3aa: CASSPQVRSSYNEQFF
j_gene: TRBJ1-5; v_gene: TRBV7-8; CDR3aa: CASSLEQGGNQPQHF
j_gene: TRBJ1-2; v_gene: TRBV6-6; CDR3aa: CASSYSSGYTF
j_gene: TRBJ1-2; v_gene: TRBV2; CDR3aa: CASRKQALYGYTF
j_gene: TRBJ2-3; v_gene: TRBV7-3; CDR3aa: CASSLNRLAGTDTQYF
j_gene: TRBJ2-3; v_gene: TRBV7-9; CDR3aa: CASSPTGTDTQYF
j_gene: TRBJ2-7; v_gene: TRBV10-1; CDR3aa: CASSGRGGNSYEQYF
j_gene: TRBJ1-1; v_gene: TRBV5-4; CDR3aa: CASSPGVGETEAFF
j_gene: TRBJ1-2; v_gene: TRBV9; CDR3aa: CASSVDSGKGYGYTF
j_gene: TRBJ2-1; v_gene: TRBV5-1; CDR3aa: CASSPSGGYNEQFF
j_gene: TRBJ2-6; v_gene: TRBV19; CDR3aa: CASSIDPRGPPGANVLTF
j_gene: TRBJ1-1; v_gene: TRBV5-4; CDR3aa: CASSAGQGITEAFF
j_gene: TRBJ1-3; v_gene: TRBV29-1; CDR3aa: CSVGGQGNTIYF
j_gene: TRBJ2-2; v_gene: TRBV10-3; CDR3aa: CAISHPSLAGFTGELFF
j_gene: TRBJ2-1; v_gene: TRBV4-3; CDR3aa: CASSQDGGGPLGEQFF
j_gene: TRBJ1-1; v_gene: TRBV7-2; CDR3aa: CASSSDRNTEAFF
j_gene: TRBJ1-1; v_gene: TRBV11-2; CDR3aa: CASSLEVGVGKAFF
j_gene: TRBJ1-6; v_gene: TRBV4-3; CDR3aa: CASSLRPGTGLSSPLHF
j_gene: TRBJ2-2; v_gene: TRBV6-5; CDR3aa: CASSPLGGRAGELFF
j_gene: TRBJ2-5; v_gene: TRBV19; CDR3aa: CASSTGLRETQYF
j_gene: TRBJ2-2; v_gene: TRBV10-3; CDR3aa: CAIGGEGGTGELFF
j_gene: TRBJ1-1; v_gene: TRBV27; CDR3aa: CASRSNTEAFF
j_gene: TRBJ2-7; v_gene: TRBV13; CDR3aa: CASSLDRVSEQYF
j_gene: TRBJ2-1; v_gene: TRBV7-9; CDR3aa: CASSFSSSEQFF
j_gene: TRBJ2-2; v_gene: TRBV6-5; CDR3aa: CASSALAGGTGELFF
j_gene: TRBJ2-7; v_gene: TRBV5-6; CDR3aa: CASSFYYSYEQYF
j_gene: TRBJ2-7; v_gene: TRBV7-2; CDR3aa: CASSPRRVSYEQYF
j_gene: TRBJ1-4; v_gene: TRBV7-3; CDR3aa: CASSSTPGGQGKEKLFF
j_gene: TRBJ1-2; v_gene: TRBV5-6; CDR3aa: CASSTPWDRGEDGYTF
j_gene: TRBJ1-2; v_gene: TRBV4-1; CDR3aa: CASSQGWEGGYGYTF
j_gene: TRBJ1-5; v_gene: TRBV19; CDR3aa: CASSSRGWDSNQPQHF
j_gene: TRBJ1-6; v_gene: TRBV30; CDR3aa: CAWSGDSRSPLHF
j_gene: TRBJ1-1; v_gene: TRBV30; CDR3aa: CAWSKGTGNTEAFF
j_gene: TRBJ1-1; v_gene: TRBV9; CDR3aa: CASSPRTGRNTEAFF
j_gene: TRBJ1-1; v_gene: TRBV19; CDR3aa: CASSPTHRGNTEAFF
j_gene: TRBJ1-2; v_gene: TRBV19; CDR3aa: CASSVDGRYGYTF
j_gene: TRBJ1-2; v_gene: TRBV19; CDR3aa: CASSLPRTGTYGYTF
j_gene: TRBJ1-1; v_gene: TRBV7-3; CDR3aa: CASSLKGVGTEAFF
j_gene: TRBJ2-1; v_gene: TRBV4-3; CDR3aa: CASSQDLANEQFF
j_gene: TRBJ2-1; v_gene: TRBV4-3; CDR3aa: CASSQDLGAQFF
j_gene: TRBJ2-1; v_gene: TRBV19; CDR3aa: CASSIDTTSSSYNEQFF
j_gene: TRBJ1-5; v_gene: TRBV9; CDR3aa: CASSVIGGQGAEEPQHF
j_gene: TRBJ2-1; v_gene: TRBV30; CDR3aa: CARSSSGSSYNEQFF
j_gene: TRBJ2-2; v_gene: TRBV7-2; CDR3aa: CASSLSSGWGELFF